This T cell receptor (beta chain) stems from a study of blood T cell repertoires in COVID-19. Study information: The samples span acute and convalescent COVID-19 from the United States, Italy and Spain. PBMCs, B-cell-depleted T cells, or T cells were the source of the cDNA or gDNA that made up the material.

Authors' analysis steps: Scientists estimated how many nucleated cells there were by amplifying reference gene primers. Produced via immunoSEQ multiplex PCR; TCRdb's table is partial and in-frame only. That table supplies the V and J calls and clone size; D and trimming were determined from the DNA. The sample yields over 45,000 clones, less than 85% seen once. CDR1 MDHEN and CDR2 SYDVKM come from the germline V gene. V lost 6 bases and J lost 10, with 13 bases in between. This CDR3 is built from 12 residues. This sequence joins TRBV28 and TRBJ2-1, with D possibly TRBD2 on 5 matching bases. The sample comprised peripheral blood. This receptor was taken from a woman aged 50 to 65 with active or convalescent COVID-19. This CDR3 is CASSTGSGEQFF. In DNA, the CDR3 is TGTGCCAGCAGCACCGGCAGCGGAGAGCAGTTCTTC. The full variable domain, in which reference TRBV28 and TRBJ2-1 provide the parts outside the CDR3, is DVKVTQSSRYLVKRTGEKVFLECVQDMDHENMFWYRQDPGLGLRLIYFSYDVKMKEKGDIPEGYSVSREKKERFSLILESASTNQTSMYLCASSTGSGEQFFGPGTRLTVL.